These 9 T cell receptor beta chains came from one sample sequenced in a study of beta chain features in type 1 diabetes. Reverse transcription of all isolated RNA meant that expressed TCRB transcripts were sequenced. Produced via immunoSEQ multiplex PCR; TCRdb's table is partial and in-frame only. The table has roughly 290,000 clones, 15% seen once. Study results and limitations: TCRB CDR3s from Type 1 diabetes patients were moderately but significantly shorter in all four CD4+ subsets.

These receptors' targets are unknown. Sequencing was done on a sample of naive CD4+ T cells from blood. All receptors come from a man younger than 35 with type 1 diabetes.

This clone appeared a few times. This chain links TRBV9 with TRBJ2-3; maybe TRBD2 (6 bases). Germline CDR1 is SGDLS and CDR2 is YYNGEE. The V gene lost 4 bases and the J gene lost 5 bases, with 14 bases spanning the gap. This CDR3 spans 14 amino acids. This CDR3 reads CASSPRGSGDTQYF. DNA of the CDR3: TGTGCCAGCAGCCCCCGGGGGTCGGGAGATACGCAGTATTTT.

The chain combines TRBV7-9 with TRBJ1-1; no clear D. Germline V CDR1 and CDR2: SEHNR, FQNEAQ (reference sequence). Trimming removed 2 bases from V and 0 bases from J, with 4 bases in between. The length of the CDR3 is 13 residues. CDR3 sequence reads: CASSLSMNTEAFF. For the CDR3, the DNA is TGTGCCAGCAGCTTATCAATGAACACTGAAGCTTTCTTT.

A few counts support this clone. The chain is built from TRBV7-9 and TRBJ2-7; D remains unclear. The germline CDR1 and CDR2 sequences are SEHNR and FQNEAQ (reference sequence). V shed 5 bases and J shed 6 bases, with 11 bases lying between them. The CDR3 runs 12 residues. CDR3 nucleotide sequence: TGTGCCAGCAGCACGGAGCGAGGCGAGCAGTACTTC. Translated, it gives CASSTERGEQYF.

This clone was seen only a few times. V is TRBV6-5 and J is TRBJ2-7; 9 nucleotides align to TRBD2. Germline lookup yields CDR1 MNHEY and CDR2 SVGAGI. The CDR3 extends over 13 amino acids. After removal of 7 bases from V and 4 bases from J, the junction contained 5 bases not matched to a gene. The CDR3 DNA sequence: TGTGCCAGCAAGCCGGGACTAGCTTACGAGCAGTACTTC. Encoded protein: CASKPGLAYEQYF.

This clone was seen more than once but under ten times. This sequence joins TRBV28 and TRBJ2-7; D unresolved. The CDR3 runs to 14 residues. Trimming took off 8 bases at V and 6 bases at J, with 20 bases between the two ends. Germline V gene data show CDR1 as MDHEN and CDR2 as SYDVKM. This CDR3 reads CASASAALGTEQYF. In DNA form, the CDR3 reads TGTGCCAGCGCGTCCGCCGCTCTGGGCACCGAGCAGTACTTC.

This clone turned up a few times. The V and J genes are TRBV7-9 and TRBJ1-4, with no clear D. This CDR3 contains 14 residues. Germline V lookup: CDR1 SEHNR, CDR2 FQNEAQ (reference sequence). V gave up 2 bases and J gave up 5 bases, with 9 bases separating them. CDR3 coding DNA: TGTGCCAGCAGCTTAAGTTCTAACAATGAAAAACTGTTTTTT. Translated: CASSLSSNNEKLFF.

This clone was found a few times. This rearrangement joins TRBV27 to TRBJ2-4; no clear D. With 0 bases removed from V and 8 bases from J, the gap between germline ends came to 17 bases. CDR1 is MNHEY, CDR2 SMNVEV, per germline (reference sequence). This CDR3 contains 16 residues. The CDR3: CASSLSKFPDPYIQYF. In DNA, the CDR3 is TGTGCCAGCAGTTTATCGAAGTTCCCAGATCCGTACATTCAGTACTTC.

The V gene is TRBV7-2, the J gene TRBJ1-2; D not certain. This CDR3 has 14 amino acids. The V and J ends lost 7 bases and 7 bases respectively, with 19 bases between them. Per germline, CDR1 SGHTA and CDR2 FQGNSA. The CDR3 nucleotides are TGTGCCAGCACCTCGACTCCGACCCTAGGTGGCTACACCTTC. As protein: CASTSTPTLGGYTF.

This clone was recorded a few times. In DNA form, the CDR3 reads TGTGCCAGCAGCGCAGTACGTCCCGCCCTCGAGCAGTACTTC. This gives the protein CASSAVRPALEQYF. The V and J genes are TRBV2 and TRBJ2-7, with D uncertain. The CDR3 totals 14 residues. In germline, CDR1 is SNHLY, CDR2 FYNNEI. V lost 6 bases to trimming and J lost 6 bases, with 18 bases between them. Variable domain in full (rest from reference TRBV2 and TRBJ2-7): EPEVTQTPSHQVTQMGQEVILRCVPISNHLYFYWYRQILGQKVEFLVSFYNNEISEKSEIFDDQFSVERPDGSNFTLKIRSTKLEDSAMYFCASSAVRPALEQYFGPGTRLTVT.